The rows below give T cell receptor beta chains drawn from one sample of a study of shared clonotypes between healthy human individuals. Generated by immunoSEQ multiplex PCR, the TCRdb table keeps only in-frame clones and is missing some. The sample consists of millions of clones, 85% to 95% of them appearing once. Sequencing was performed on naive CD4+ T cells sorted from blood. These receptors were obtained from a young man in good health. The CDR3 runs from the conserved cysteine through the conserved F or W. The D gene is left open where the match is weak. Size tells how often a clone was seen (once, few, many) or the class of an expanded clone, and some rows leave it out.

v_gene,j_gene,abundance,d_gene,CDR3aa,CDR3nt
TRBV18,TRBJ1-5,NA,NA,CASSPQGNSNQPQHF,TGTGCCAGCTCACCACAGGGAAATAGCAATCAGCCCCAGCATTTT
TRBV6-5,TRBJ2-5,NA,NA,CASSFHTGPHEGTQYF,TGTGCCAGCAGTTTTCACACAGGGCCCCACGAAGGGACCCAGTACTTC
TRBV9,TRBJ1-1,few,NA,CASAKTSYTEAFF,TGTGCCAGCGCCAAAACATCTTACACTGAAGCTTTCTTT
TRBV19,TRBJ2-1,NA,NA,CASRRHGPGDNEQFF,TGTGCCAGTAGGCGCCACGGCCCGGGGGACAATGAGCAGTTCTTC
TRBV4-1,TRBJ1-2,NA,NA,CASSQAPTGAPYGYTF,TGCGCCAGCAGCCAAGCCCCGACAGGAGCCCCTTATGGCTACACCTTC
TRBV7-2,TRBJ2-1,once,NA,CASSARGGTLSGEQFF,TGTGCCAGCAGCGCTAGGGGGGGGACGCTGTCTGGTGAGCAGTTCTTC
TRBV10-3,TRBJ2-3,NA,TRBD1,CAISVLGTVGTDTQYF,TGTGCCATCAGTGTTTTAGGGACAGTTGGCACAGATACGCAGTATTTT
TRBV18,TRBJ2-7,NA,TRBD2,CASSPGGGIYEQYF,TGTGCCAGCTCACCAGGGGGGGGAATCTACGAGCAGTACTTC
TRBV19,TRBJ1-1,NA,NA,CASTGTLNTEAFF,TGTGCCAGTACCGGGACACTAAACACTGAAGCTTTCTTT
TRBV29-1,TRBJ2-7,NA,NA,CSVQRASYEQYF,TGCAGCGTCCAGCGGGCGTCCTACGAGCAGTACTTC
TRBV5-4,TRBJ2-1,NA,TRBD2,CASSSGLAGDNEQFF,TGTGCCAGCAGCTCGGGACTAGCGGGGGACAATGAGCAGTTCTTC
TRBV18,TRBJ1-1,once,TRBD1,CASSGNLQGMNTEAFF,TGTGCCAGCTCAGGGAACCTACAGGGGATGAACACTGAAGCTTTCTTT
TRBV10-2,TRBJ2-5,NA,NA,CASTPGTLLETQYF,TGCGCCTCCACTCCAGGGACACTCCTAGAGACCCAGTACTTC
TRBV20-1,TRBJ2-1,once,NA,CIGVGDNEQFF,TGCATTGGTGTGGGCGACAATGAGCAGTTCTTC
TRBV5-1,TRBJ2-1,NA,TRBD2,CASSFWTSGSEQFF,TGCGCCAGCAGCTTCTGGACTAGCGGGAGTGAGCAGTTCTTC
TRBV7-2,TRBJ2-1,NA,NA,CASSLGGYEQFF,TGTGCCAGCAGCTTAGGAGGGTATGAGCAGTTCTTC
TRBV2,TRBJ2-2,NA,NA,CASRKNRAEHTGELFF,TGTGCCAGCAGGAAAAACAGAGCCGAGCACACCGGGGAGCTGTTTTTT
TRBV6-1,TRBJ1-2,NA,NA,CASSEAQGISDYTF,TGTGCCAGCAGTGAAGCCCAGGGGATTAGCGACTACACCTTC
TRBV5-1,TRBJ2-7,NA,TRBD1,CASSLEPGQNSYEQYF,TGCGCCAGCAGCTTGGAACCGGGACAGAACTCCTACGAGCAGTACTTC
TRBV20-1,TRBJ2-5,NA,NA,CSAREEETQYF,TGCAGTGCTAGGGAGGAAGAGACCCAGTACTTC
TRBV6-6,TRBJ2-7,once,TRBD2,CASSRGERGYEQYF,TGTGCCAGCAGCCGGGGGGAACGTGGATACGAGCAGTACTTC
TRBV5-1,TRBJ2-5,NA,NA,CASSLDPASETQYF,TGCGCCAGCAGCTTAGACCCAGCGTCCGAGACCCAGTACTTC
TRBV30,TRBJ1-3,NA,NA,CAWSVRSRPLGGSGNTIYF,TGTGCCTGGAGTGTACGCAGCCGCCCCCTTGGGGGCTCTGGAAACACCATATATTTT
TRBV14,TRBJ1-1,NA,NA,CASSQVGGRTEAFF,TGTGCCAGCAGCCAAGTTGGGGGGCGGACTGAAGCTTTCTTT
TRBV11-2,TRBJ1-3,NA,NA,CASSLDWFGNTIYF,TGTGCCAGCAGCTTAGATTGGTTTGGAAACACCATATATTTT
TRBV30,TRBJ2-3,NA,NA,CAWRGAGGTDTQYF,TGTGCCTGGAGGGGGGCAGGGGGGACAGATACGCAGTATTTT
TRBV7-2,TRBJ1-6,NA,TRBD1,CASSLATGGDSPLHF,TGTGCCAGCAGCCTAGCGACAGGGGGAGATTCACCCCTCCACTTT
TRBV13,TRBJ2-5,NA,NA,CASSTDRSQETQYF,TGTGCCAGCAGCACTGACAGGTCCCAAGAGACCCAGTACTTC
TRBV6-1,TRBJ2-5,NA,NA,CASRERGETQYF,TGTGCCAGCAGGGAGAGGGGGGAGACCCAGTACTTC
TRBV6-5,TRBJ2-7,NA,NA,CASSYAGAEQYF,TGTGCCAGCAGTTACGCCGGGGCCGAGCAGTACTTC
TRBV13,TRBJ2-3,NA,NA,CASTQVLKSTDTQYF,TGTGCCAGCACCCAGGTCCTCAAATCCACAGATACGCAGTATTTT
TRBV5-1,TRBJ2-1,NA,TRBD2,CASSLASSGINEQFF,TGCGCCAGCAGCTTGGCTTCTAGCGGGATAAACGAGCAGTTCTTC
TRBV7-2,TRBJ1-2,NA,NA,CATEGGANYGYTF,TGTGCAACCGAGGGAGGAGCTAACTATGGCTACACCTTC
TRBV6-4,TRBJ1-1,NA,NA,CAIEPGGNTEAFF,TGTGCCATCGAACCGGGGGGAAACACTGAAGCTTTCTTT
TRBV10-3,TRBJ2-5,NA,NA,CAISGGAQGQETQYF,TGTGCCATCAGTGGAGGGGCGCAGGGGCAAGAGACCCAGTACTTC
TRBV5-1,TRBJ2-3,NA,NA,CASSIRDNTDTQYF,TGCGCCAGCAGCATCCGGGACAACACAGATACGCAGTATTTT
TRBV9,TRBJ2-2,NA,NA,CASSVGPVNTGELFF,TGTGCCAGCAGCGTAGGCCCGGTGAACACCGGGGAGCTGTTTTTT
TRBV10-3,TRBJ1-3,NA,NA,CAISESRRDGDTIYF,TGTGCCATCAGTGAGTCGCGGAGGGACGGGGACACCATATATTTT
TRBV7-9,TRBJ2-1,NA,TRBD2,CASSFAGGPKRNEQFF,TGTGCCAGCAGCTTTGCGGGGGGGCCGAAAAGGAATGAGCAGTTCTTC
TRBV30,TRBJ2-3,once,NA,CAWRRVGEGATQYF,TGTGCCTGGAGAAGGGTCGGGGAGGGGGCTACGCAGTATTTT
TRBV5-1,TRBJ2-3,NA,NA,CASSLVRPSTDTQYF,TGCGCCAGCAGCTTGGTGCGACCGAGCACAGATACGCAGTATTTT